Below, 5 T cell receptor beta chains from the same sample are listed, as sequenced in a study of T cell responses to AZD1222 COVID-19 vaccine. Generated by immunoSEQ multiplex PCR, the TCRdb table keeps only in-frame clones and is missing some. Found here are about 96,000 clones, 80% to 90% of them singletons; the top ten hold approximately 1.5%. Sequences were derived from peripheral blood, sampled on day 0 of AZD1222 vaccination. The receptors derive from an adult in good health.

In this sample, this clone turned up once. The chain has TRBV6-1 and TRBJ2-7, with D possibly being TRBD1 (5 bases). Germline CDR1 is MNHNS and CDR2 is SASEGT. The CDR3 runs 13 residues. Trimming took 1 base from V and 7 from J, leaving 11 bases between them. CDR3 coding DNA: TGTGCCAGCAGTGAAGACGGACATTGGGAGCAGTACTTC. This codes for CASSEDGHWEQYF.

The chain uses TRBV6-1 and TRBJ2-5, with 12 bases identical to TRBD2. CDR1 is MNHNS and CDR2 is SASEGT in the germline V gene. V dropped 2 bases and J dropped 2; count of bases not matched to a gene: 0. The CDR3 is 15 residues long. The CDR3 DNA reads TGTGCCAGCAGTGAACTAGCGGGGGGGCAAGAGACCCAGTACTTC. Translation gives CASSELAGGQETQYF.

As regards this clone: One end of the junction does not line up with germline, which may come from a read error. The J gene is TRBJ2-3, the V gene TRBV12-3 or TRBV12-4; TRBD1 matches 12 bases. This CDR3 region has 13 residues. The CDR3 loop reads CASSLGDRGRIDF. CDR3 DNA sequence: TGTGCCAGCAGTTTAGGGGACAGGGGGCGCATCGATTTT.

The V call is TRBV3-1 (or the pseudogene TRBV3-2), the J call TRBJ1-2, with 7 bases aligning to TRBD1. V was pared by 4 bases and J by 4 bases, with 6 bases of the junction left unmatched. Germline assignment: CDR1 LGHDT and CDR2 YNNKEL (reference sequence). The CDR3 extends over 14 amino acids. In DNA, the CDR3 is TGTGCCAGCAGCCGACCGGGACAGCTCTATGGCTACACCTTC. Translated: CASSRPGQLYGYTF.

The V and J genes are TRBV28 and TRBJ1-5; 8 nucleotides match TRBD1. Germline CDR1 reads MDHEN; CDR2 reads SYDVKM. The CDR3 is 13 residues long. V lost 6 bases to trimming and J lost 5 bases; unmatched junction nucleotides: 3. The CDR3 nucleotides read TGTGCCAGCAGCGGCAGGGGGCATCAGCCCCAGCATTTT. This codes for CASSGRGHQPQHF. Supplemented by reference TRBV28 and TRBJ1-5, the full variable domain reads DVKVTQSSRYLVKRTGEKVFLECVQDMDHENMFWYRQDPGLGLRLIYFSYDVKMKEKGDIPEGYSVSREKKERFSLILESASTNQTSMYLCASSGRGHQPQHFGDGTRLSIL.